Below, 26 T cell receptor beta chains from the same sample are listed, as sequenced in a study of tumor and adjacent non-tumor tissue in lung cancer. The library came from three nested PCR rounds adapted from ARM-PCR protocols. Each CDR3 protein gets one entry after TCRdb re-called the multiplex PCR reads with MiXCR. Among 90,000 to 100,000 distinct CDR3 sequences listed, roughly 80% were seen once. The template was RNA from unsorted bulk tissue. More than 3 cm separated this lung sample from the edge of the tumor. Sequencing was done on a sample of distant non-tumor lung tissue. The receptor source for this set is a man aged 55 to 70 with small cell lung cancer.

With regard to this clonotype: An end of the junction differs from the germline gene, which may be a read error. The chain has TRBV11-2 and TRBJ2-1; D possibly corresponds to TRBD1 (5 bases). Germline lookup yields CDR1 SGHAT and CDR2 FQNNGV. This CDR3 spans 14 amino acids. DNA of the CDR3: TGTGCCAGCAGCTTAGAGGCAGGGTTGGTTAAGGAGTTCTTT. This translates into CASSLEAGLVKEFF.

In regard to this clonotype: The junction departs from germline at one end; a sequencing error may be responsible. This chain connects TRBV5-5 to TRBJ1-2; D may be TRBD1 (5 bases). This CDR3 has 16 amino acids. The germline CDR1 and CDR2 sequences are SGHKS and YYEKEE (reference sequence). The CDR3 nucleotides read TGTGCCAGCAGGGAGACAGACACTGATCGCAACTATGTCTACACCTTC. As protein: CASRETDTDRNYVYTF.

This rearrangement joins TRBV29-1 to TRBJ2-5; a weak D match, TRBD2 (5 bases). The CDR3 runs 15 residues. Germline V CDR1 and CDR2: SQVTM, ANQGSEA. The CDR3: CGIEDLTRAGETQYF. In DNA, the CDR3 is TGCGGCATTGAAGATCTTACGAGGGCGGGCGAGACCCAGTACTTC.

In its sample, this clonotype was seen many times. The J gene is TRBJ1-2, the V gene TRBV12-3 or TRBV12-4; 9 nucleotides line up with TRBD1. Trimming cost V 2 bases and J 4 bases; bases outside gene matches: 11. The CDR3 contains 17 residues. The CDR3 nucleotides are TGTGCCAGCAGTTTAAGCGGGACAGGGAAGTCCGGCTATGGCTACACCTTC. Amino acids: CASSLSGTGKSGYGYTF.

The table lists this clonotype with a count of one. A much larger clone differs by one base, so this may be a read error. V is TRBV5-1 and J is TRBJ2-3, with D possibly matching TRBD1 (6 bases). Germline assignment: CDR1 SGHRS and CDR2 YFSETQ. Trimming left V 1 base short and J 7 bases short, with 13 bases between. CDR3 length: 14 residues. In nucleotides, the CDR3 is TGCGCCAGCAGCTTGCTAGAGGGGGTGAATACGCAGTATTTT. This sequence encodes CASSLLEGVNTQYF.

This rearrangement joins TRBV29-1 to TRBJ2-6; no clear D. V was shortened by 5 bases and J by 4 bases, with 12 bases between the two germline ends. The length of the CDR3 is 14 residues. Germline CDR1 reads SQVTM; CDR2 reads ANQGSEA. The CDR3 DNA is TGCAGCGTTAATGAGGAATCCGGGGCCAACGTCCTGACTTTC. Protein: CSVNEESGANVLTF.

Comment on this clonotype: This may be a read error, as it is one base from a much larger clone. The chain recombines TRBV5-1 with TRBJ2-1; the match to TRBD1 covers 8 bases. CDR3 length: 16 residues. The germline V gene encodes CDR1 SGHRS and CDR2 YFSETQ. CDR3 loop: CAISELPGQVNNEQFF. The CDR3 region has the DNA TGCGCCATCAGCGAACTACCGGGACAGGTGAACAATGAGCAGTTCTTC.

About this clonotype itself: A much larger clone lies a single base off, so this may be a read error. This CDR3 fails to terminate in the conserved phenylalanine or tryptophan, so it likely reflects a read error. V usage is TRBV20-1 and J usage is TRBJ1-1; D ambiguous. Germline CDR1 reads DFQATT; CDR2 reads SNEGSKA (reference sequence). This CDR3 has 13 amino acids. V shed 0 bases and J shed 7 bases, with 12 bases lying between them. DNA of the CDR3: TGCAGTGCTAGAGACCCGGGGAAACTTGAAGCTTTCTTA. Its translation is CSARDPGKLEAFL.

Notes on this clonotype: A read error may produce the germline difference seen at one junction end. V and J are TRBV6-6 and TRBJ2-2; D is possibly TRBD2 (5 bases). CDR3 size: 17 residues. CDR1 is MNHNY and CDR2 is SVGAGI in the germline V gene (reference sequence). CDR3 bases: TGTGCAAGCAGTTCCTCGGCGGGTCCCGCGAACACCGGGGAGCCGTTTTTT. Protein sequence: CASSSSAGPANTGEPFF.

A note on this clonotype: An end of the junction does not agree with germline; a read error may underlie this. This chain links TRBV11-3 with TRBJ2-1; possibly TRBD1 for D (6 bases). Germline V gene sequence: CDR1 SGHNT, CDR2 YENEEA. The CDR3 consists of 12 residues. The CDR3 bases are TGTGCAAGCAGCTTAGGGACATATGGCCAGTTCTTC. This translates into CASSLGTYGQFF.

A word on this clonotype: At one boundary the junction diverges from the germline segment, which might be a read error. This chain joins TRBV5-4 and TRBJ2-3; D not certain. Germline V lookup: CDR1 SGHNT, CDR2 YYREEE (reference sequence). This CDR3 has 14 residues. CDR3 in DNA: TGTGCCAGGAGCTTAGTACAGAACACATATACGCAGTATTTT. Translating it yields CARSLVQNTYTQYF.

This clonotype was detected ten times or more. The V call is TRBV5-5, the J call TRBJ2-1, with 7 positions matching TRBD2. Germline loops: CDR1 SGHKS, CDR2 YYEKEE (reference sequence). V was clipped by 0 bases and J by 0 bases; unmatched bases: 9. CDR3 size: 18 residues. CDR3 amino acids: CASSLEGLAVGSYNEQFF. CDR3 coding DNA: TGTGCCAGCAGCTTGGAAGGGCTAGCGGTGGGCTCCTACAATGAGCAGTTCTTC.

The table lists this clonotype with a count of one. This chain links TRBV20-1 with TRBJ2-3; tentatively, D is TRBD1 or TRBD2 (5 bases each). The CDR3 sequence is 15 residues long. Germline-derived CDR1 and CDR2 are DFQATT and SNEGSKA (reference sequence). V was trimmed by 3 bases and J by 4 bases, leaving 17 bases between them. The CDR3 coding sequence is TGCAGTGCTAGGGGACCCCTCGCGGGCTCAGATACGCAGTATTTT. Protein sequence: CSARGPLAGSDTQYF.

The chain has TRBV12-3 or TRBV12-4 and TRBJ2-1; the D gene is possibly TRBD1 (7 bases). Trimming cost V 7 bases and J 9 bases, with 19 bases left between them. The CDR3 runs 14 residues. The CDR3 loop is CASTGGHGISEQFF. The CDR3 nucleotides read TGTGCCAGCACAGGGGGGCATGGAATTAGTGAGCAGTTCTTC.

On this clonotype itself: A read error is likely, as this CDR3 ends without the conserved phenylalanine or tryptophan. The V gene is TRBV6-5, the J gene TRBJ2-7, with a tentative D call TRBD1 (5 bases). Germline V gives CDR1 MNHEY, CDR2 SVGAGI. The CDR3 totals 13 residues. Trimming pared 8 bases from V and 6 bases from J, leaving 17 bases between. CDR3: CASGWTWSAEQYL. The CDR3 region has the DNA TGTGCCAGCGGGTGGACATGGTCCGCCGAGCAGTACCTC.

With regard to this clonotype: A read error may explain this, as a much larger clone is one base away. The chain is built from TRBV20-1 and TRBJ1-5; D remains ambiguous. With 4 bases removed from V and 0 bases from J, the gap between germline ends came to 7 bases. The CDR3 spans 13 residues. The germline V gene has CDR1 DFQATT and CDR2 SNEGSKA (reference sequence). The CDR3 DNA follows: TGCAGTGCTAATTGGGCTAGCAATCAGCCCCAGCATTTT. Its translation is CSANWASNQPQHF.

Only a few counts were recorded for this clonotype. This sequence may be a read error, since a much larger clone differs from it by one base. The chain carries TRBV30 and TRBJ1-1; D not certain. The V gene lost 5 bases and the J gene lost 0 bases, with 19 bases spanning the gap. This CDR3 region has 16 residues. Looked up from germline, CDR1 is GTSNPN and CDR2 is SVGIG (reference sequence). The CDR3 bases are TGTGCCTGGGGTGCCCGTTGGACGACTATGAACACTGAAGCTTTCTTT. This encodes CAWGARWTTMNTEAFF.

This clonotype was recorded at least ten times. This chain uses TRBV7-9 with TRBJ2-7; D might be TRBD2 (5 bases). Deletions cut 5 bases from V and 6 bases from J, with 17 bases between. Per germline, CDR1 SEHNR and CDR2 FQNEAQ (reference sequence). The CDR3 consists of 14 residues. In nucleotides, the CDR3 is TGTGCCAGCAGCCCAGCGGTCTCGCTGGGCGAGCAGTACTTC. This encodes CASSPAVSLGEQYF. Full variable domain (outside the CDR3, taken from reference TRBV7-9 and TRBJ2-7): DTGVSQNPRHKITKRGQNVTFRCDPISEHNRLYWYRQTLGQGPEFLTYFQNEAQLEKSRLLSDRFSAERPKGSFSTLEIQRTEQGDSAMYLCASSPAVSLGEQYFGPGTRLTVT.

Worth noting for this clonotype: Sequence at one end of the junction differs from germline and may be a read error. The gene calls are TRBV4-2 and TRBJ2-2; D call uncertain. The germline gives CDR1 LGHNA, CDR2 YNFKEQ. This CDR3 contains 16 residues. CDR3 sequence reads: CASNQEVRANTGELFF. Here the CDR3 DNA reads TGTGCCAGCAACCAAGAAGTTAGGGCCAACACCGGGGAGCTGTTTTTT.

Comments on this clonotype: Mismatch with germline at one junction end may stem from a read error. CDR3 DNA: TGTGCCGGCAACTCCGCGAGCAATCGGTTCGGGACCCAGTATTTC. It specifies CAGNSASNRFGTQYF. V and J are TRBV11-3 and TRBJ2-5, with D perhaps TRBD1 or TRBD2 (5 bases each). The CDR3 consists of 15 residues. Germline loops: CDR1 SGHNT, CDR2 YENEEA.

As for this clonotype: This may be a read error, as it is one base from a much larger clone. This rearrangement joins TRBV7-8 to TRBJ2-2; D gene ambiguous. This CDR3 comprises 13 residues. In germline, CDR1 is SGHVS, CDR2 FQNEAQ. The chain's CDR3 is CAISNPWTGELFF. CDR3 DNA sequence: TGTGCCATCAGCAACCCGTGGACCGGGGAGCTGTTTTTT.

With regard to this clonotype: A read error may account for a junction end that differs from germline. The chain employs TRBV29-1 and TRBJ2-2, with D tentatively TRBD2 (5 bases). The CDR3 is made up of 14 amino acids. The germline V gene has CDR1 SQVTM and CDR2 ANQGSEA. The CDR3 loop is CSITPIRNTGELFF. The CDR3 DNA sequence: TGCAGTATTACACCGATCAGGAACACCGGGGAACTGTTTTTT.

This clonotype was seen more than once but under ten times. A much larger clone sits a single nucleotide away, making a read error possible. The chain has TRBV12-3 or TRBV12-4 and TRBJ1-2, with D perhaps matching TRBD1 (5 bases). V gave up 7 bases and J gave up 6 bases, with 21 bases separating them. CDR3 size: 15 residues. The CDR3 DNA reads TGTGCCAGCAATCTACCCGGCGGGGCCTTCGATGGCTACACCTTC. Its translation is CASNLPGGAFDGYTF.

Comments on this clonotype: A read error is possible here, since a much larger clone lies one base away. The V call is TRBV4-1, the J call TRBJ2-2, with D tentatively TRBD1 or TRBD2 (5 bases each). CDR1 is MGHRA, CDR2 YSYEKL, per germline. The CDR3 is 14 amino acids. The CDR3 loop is CASSPDLNTGDLFF. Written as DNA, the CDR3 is TGCGCCAGCAGCCCCGACTTGAACACCGGGGACCTGTTTTTT.

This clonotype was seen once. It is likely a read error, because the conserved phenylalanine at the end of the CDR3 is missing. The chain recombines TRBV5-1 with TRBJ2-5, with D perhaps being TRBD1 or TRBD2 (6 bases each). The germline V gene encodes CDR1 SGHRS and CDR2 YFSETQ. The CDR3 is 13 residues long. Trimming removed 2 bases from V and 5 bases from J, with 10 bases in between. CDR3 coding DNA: TGCGCCAGCAGCTTCGAAGGGGGGGAGACCCAGTACTCC. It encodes CASSFEGGETQYS.

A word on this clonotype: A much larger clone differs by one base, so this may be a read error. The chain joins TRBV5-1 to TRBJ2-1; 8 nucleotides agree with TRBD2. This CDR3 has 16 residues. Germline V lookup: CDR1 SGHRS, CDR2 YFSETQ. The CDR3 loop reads CPSRDLRAGGYNEQFF. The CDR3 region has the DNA TGCCCCAGCAGGGACCTCCGGGCGGGGGGCTACAATGAGCAGTTCTTC. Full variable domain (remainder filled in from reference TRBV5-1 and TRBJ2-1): KAGVTQTPRYLIKTRGQQVTLSCSPISGHRSVSWYQQTPGQGLQFLFEYFSETQRNKGNFPGRFSGRQFSNSRSEMNVSTLELGDSALYLCPSRDLRAGGYNEQFFGPGTRLTVL.